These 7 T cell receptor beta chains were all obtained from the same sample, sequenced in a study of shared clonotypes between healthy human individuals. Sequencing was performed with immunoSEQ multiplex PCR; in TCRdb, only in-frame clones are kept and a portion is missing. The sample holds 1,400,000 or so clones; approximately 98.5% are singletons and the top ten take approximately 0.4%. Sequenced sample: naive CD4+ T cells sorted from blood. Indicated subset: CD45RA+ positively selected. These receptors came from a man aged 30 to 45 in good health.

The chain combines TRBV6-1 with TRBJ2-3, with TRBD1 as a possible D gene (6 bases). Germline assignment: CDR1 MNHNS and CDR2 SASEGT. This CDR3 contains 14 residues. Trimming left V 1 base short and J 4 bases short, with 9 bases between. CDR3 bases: TGTGCCAGCAGTGAAGGGGACATATCAGATACGCAGTATTTT. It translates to CASSEGDISDTQYF.

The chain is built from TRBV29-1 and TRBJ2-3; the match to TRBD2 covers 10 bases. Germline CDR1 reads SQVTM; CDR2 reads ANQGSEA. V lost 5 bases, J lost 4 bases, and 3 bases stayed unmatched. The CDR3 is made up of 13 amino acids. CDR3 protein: CSVLAGGSDTQYF. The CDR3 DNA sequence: TGCAGCGTTTTAGCGGGAGGTTCAGATACGCAGTATTTT.

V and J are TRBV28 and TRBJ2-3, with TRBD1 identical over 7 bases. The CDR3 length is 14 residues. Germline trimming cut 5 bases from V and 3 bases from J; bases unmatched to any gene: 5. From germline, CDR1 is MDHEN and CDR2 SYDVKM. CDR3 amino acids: CASSVTGATDTQYF. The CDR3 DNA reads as TGTGCCAGCAGTGTAACAGGGGCGACAGATACGCAGTATTTT.

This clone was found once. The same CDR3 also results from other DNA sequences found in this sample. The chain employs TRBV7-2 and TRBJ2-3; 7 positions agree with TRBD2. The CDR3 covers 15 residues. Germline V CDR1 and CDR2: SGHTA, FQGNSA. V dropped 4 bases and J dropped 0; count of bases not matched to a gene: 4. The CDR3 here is CASSSQTSSTDTQYF. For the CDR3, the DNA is TGTGCCAGCAGCTCCCAGACTAGCAGCACAGATACGCAGTATTTT. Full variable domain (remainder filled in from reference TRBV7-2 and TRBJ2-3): GAGVSQSPSNKVTEKGKDVELRCDPISGHTALYWYRQSLGQGLEFLIYFQGNSAPDKSGLPSDRFSAERTGGSVSTLTIQRTQQEDSAVYLCASSSQTSSTDTQYFGPGTRLTVL.

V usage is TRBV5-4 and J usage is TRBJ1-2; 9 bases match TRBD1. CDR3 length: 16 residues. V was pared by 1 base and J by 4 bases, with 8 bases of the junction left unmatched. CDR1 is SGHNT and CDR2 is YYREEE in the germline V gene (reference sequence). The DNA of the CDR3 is TGTGCCAGCAGCTTGAATGCGGGACAGGGCAGCTATGGCTACACCTTC. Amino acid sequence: CASSLNAGQGSYGYTF.

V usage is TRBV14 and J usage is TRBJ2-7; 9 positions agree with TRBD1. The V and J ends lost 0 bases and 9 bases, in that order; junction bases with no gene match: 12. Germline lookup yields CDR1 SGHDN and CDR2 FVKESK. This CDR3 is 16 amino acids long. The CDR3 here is CASSQETGTGFFGQYF. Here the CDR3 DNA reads TGTGCCAGCAGCCAAGAGACCGGGACAGGGTTTTTCGGGCAGTACTTC.

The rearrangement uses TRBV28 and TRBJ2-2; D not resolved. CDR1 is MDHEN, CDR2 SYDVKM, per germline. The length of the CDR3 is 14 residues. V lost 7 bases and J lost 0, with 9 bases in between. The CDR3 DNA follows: TGTGCCAGCACAGTTCGGGCGAACACCGGGGAGCTGTTTTTT. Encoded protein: CASTVRANTGELFF.